This TCR beta chain was retrieved from a study of blood T cells in healthy people across ages (dated by TCRdb to the mid-2010s). A note on the overall study: In model experiments, template switching captured roughly one uniquely barcoded TCR beta cDNA molecule for every two T cells. The donors were split into four age groups: young (average 16 years), middle-aged (about 40), aged (roughly 65) and long-lived (more than 80). To avoid experimental bias, donors of different ages were randomly spread across the sequencing lanes. Age-related changes in TCR beta repertoire diversity were measured in the study by deep sequencing normalized with unique cDNA molecular identifiers. The study analyzed two additional independent replicas of 1 million unique cDNA reads from the same blood draw for two donors, one aged 18 to 29 and one aged 80 or older.

Donors were around 37 systemically healthy Caucasian individuals from Russia aged roughly 6 to 90 years. Each donor gave 8 to 10 milliliters of peripheral blood, drawn into EDTA-treated Vacutainer tubes. Ficoll-Paque density-gradient centrifugation was used to isolate PBMCs, with at least 6.5 million per sample. Total RNA, at least 5 micrograms per sample, was extracted from PBMCs with Trizol reagent. The percentages of naive CD45RAhigh/CD27high T cells were determined by flow cytometry on a PBMC aliquot from every donor. Libraries were constructed by 5' RACE. The instrument was an Illumina HiSeq 2500. A second PCR of roughly 7 to 11 cycles was performed with a sample-barcoded 5' primer and a J-beta primer mix. A unique molecular identifier was introduced onto each TCR beta cDNA molecule by a template-switch 5' adaptor carrying 12 random nucleotides. At least 2.5 million CDR3-containing paired-end reads were obtained from each sample. First-strand cDNA synthesis was performed from all RNA using the Mint cDNA synthesis kit, with priming by a TRBC-specific oligonucleotide. Following uracil-DNA glycosylase treatment, a first 18-cycle PCR with universal primers M1SS and BC2_uni_R was performed on all cDNA. Turning to the authors' computational methods: Each sample was normalized by randomly selecting 1 million high-quality reads, each carrying a distinct molecular identifier. Reads sharing molecular identifiers were discarded rather than binned into consensus sequences. MiTCR, with a Q25 quality threshold and the strictest error-elimination algorithm, was used for CDR3 identification, clonotype clustering and error correction. A nonparametric unseen species model using Euler transformation provided a lower-bound estimate of total TCR beta diversity. TCRdb took the public reads, trimmed them with fastp at Q25, ran MiXCR for clone calling and kept in-frame beta chains. Rows with a matching CDR3 protein are joined into one entry that keeps the most common DNA and genes. The V and J calls reflect TCRdb's pipeline rather than the authors' work. The sample table shows approximately 790,000 distinct CDR3 sequences, and under 80% are seen once. Approximately 30% of the sample comes from the top ten.

As concerns this clonotype: Its antigen has not been determined. Base qualities are not provided; no much larger clone lies one nucleotide away.

Broader findings and caveats from the paper: Observed TCR beta diversity per million T cells fell roughly linearly with age, and a significant reduction was already apparent by age roughly 40. Since profiling was done on bulk unsorted PBMCs, naive and antigen-experienced compartments could not be conclusively compared. Donor CMV infection status was unknown, potentially confounding age-related changes in expanded clonotypes. Estimates of total diversity based on one million sequenced T cells were regarded as lower bounds and as underestimates. The percentage of naive T cells measured by flow cytometry correlated strongly with observed TCR beta diversity. Compared with the aged group, the long-lived group had more naive CD4+ T cells, fewer expanded clones and increased TCR diversity, a pattern suggesting age selection.

From a lookup of the germline V gene, CDR1 and CDR2 are SGHTA and FQGNSA. From the cysteine through the phenylalanine, the CDR3 covers 14 amino acids. The sequence is cut down to CDR3 DNA, 42 bases in frame from base 1. V gives up 2 bases and J gives up 6 bases, and the segment between their germline ends measures 11 bases. This clonotype was obtained from a man aged 30 to 39 in good health. This receptor chain uses TRBV7-2 and TRBJ1-5, with TRBD1 perhaps the D gene, on 5 matching bases. Source material: blood. The CDR3 in this case is CASSLRGPAQPQHF. The DNA reads as follows: TGTGCCAGCAGCTTAAGGGGTCCGGCTCAGCCCCAGCATTTT.